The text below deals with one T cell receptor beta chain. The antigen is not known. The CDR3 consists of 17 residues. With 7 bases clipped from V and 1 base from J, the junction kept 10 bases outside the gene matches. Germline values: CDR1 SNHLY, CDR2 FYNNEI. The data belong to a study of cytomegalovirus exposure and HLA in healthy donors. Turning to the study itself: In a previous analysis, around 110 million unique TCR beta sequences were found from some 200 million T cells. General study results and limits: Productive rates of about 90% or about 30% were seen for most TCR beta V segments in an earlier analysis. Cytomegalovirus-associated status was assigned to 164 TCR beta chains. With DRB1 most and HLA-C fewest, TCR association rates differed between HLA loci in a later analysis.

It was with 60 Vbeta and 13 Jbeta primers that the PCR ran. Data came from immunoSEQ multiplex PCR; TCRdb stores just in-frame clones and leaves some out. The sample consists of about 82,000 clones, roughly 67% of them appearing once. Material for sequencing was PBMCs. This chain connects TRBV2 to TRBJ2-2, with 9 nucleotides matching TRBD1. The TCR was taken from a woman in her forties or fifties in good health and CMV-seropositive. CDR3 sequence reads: CASKNGTGFWNTGELFF. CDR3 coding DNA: TGTGCCAGCAAAAACGGGACAGGGTTTTGGAACACCGGGGAGCTGTTTTTT.